The sample holds a few counts of the clone carrying this TCR beta chain. Its antigen is unidentified. Germline V lookup: CDR1 SEHNR, CDR2 FQNEAQ (reference sequence). There are 14 residues in the CDR3. V lost 1 base and J lost 1, with 5 bases in between. This entry comes from a study of PD-1 blockade in classical Hodgkin lymphoma. Study findings and constraints: Although disease activity or prior therapy may be involved, causes of the repertoire differences remain undefined. Patients starting nivolumab less than 1 year after ASCT had lower diversity and were excluded from later analyses. Patients with a complete response exhibited baseline diversity comparable to newly diagnosed patients.

Time point defined: cycle 4 day 1 (C4D1), after 6 weeks of nivolumab. All the patients suffered relapse after autologous stem cell transplantation, and brentuximab vedotin exposure differed. Best overall response was complete response, partial response or progressive disease in these relapsed/refractory classical Hodgkin lymphoma patients. This table comes from immunoSEQ multiplex PCR, and its TCRdb copy is limited to in-frame clones, with some not included. This table has approximately 45,000 clones, around three fifths appearing once. The TCR was taken from a human donor with classical Hodgkin lymphoma. Material: peripheral blood mononuclear cells (PBMCs), obtained before the fourth cycle of nivolumab. This sequence joins TRBV7-9 and TRBJ1-3, with a possible D match to TRBD1 (5 bases). The CDR3 DNA reads as TGTGCCAGCAGCTTAGGGGGGTCTGGAAACACCATATATTTT. This gives the protein CASSLGGSGNTIYF.